Following are 7 T cell receptor beta chains from one sample sequenced in a study of T cell repertoires in cytomegalovirus infection. TCRdb analysed the reads with MiXCR anew, one entry per CDR3 protein. This sample yields 150,000 to 200,000 distinct CDR3 sequences, of which over 25% are seen a single time; around 29% belongs to the top ten. The sequencing sample was made of PBMCs. Receptors were obtained from a human donor in good health (CMV status not recorded). Some clones in this sample may be carry-over from other donors' samples.

Ten or more counts support this clonotype. This sequence joins TRBV12-3 or TRBV12-4 and TRBJ1-1; no clear D. With 5 bases removed from V and 3 bases from J, the gap between germline ends came to 13 bases. The CDR3 is 14 amino acids. CDR3 sequence: CASSETRGYTEAFF. The CDR3 DNA reads as TGTGCCAGCAGTGAGACGAGAGGATACACTGAAGCTTTCTTT.

The gene calls are TRBV14 and TRBJ1-6, with D unclear. The CDR3 consists of 18 residues. The germline V gene has CDR1 SGHDN and CDR2 FVKESK. V lost 4 bases, J lost 0 bases, and 16 bases lay in between. CDR3 DNA: TGTGCCAGCAGCCCCAAGCTCGGGCCTAGCTCCTATAATTCACCCCTCCACTTT. Protein: CASSPKLGPSSYNSPLHF. Looking up the rest from reference TRBV14 and TRBJ1-6 gives the full variable domain: EAGVTQFPSHSVIEKGQTVTLRCDPISGHDNLYWYRRVMGKEIKFLLHFVKESKQDESGMPNNRFLAERTGGTYSTLKVQPAELEDSGVYFCASSPKLGPSSYNSPLHFGNGTRLTVT.

The chain carries TRBV2 and TRBJ1-1; D not resolved. CDR1 and CDR2 from the germline V gene are SNHLY and FYNNEI. The germline V and J ends were trimmed by 3 bases and 5 bases, with 13 bases remaining between them. The CDR3 has 14 residues. CDR3: CASSESLRGTEAFF. DNA of the CDR3: TGTGCCAGCAGTGAGTCCCTTAGAGGAACTGAAGCTTTCTTT. Drawing the rest from reference TRBV2 and TRBJ1-1, the complete variable domain is EPEVTQTPSHQVTQMGQEVILRCVPISNHLYFYWYRQILGQKVEFLVSFYNNEISEKSEIFDDQFSVERPDGSNFTLKIRSTKLEDSAMYFCASSESLRGTEAFFGQGTRLTVV.

This clonotype has only a few counts. This rearrangement joins TRBV9 to TRBJ2-1; 8 nucleotides align to TRBD2. V lost 6 bases to trimming and J lost 0 bases; unmatched junction nucleotides: 5. The length of the CDR3 is 15 residues. Germline CDR1 SGDLS, CDR2 YYNGEE. CDR3 protein: CASTPTSVSYNEQFF. CDR3 coding DNA: TGTGCCAGCACTCCGACTAGCGTCTCCTACAATGAGCAGTTCTTC.

In its sample, this clonotype was seen many times. The chain combines TRBV6-4 with TRBJ2-1; D not resolved. Trimming shortened V by 2 bases and J by 6 bases, and 11 bases separated the two germline ends. The CDR3 is 14 residues long. Germline V gene sequence: CDR1 MRHNA, CDR2 SNTAGT. CDR3: CASSDGNRVNEQFF. As DNA, the CDR3 is TGTGCCAGCAGTGACGGGAACCGGGTCAATGAGCAGTTCTTC.

A few counts support this clonotype. The chain is built from TRBV7-2 and TRBJ1-3; 7 nucleotides line up with TRBD1. Trimming cost V 4 bases and J 8 bases; bases outside gene matches: 2. Per germline, CDR1 SGHTA and CDR2 FQGNSA. The CDR3 sequence is 12 residues long. The CDR3 DNA reads as TGTGCCAGCAGCTCTACAGGGGACACCATATATTTT. This codes for CASSSTGDTIYF.

This clonotype came up a few times. The chain has TRBV5-1 and TRBJ2-2; TRBD1 matches 8 bases. The V segment lost 4 bases and the J segment 4 bases; nucleotides outside the gene matches: 6. This CDR3 is 15 amino acids long. Germline V gene data show CDR1 as SGHRS and CDR2 as YFSETQ. CDR3 in amino acids: CASSQNQGATGELFF. DNA for the CDR3: TGCGCCAGCAGCCAAAACCAGGGGGCCACCGGGGAGCTGTTTTTT. The full variable domain, completed using reference TRBV5-1 and TRBJ2-2, is KAGVTQTPRYLIKTRGQQVTLSCSPISGHRSVSWYQQTPGQGLQFLFEYFSETQRNKGNFPGRFSGRQFSNSRSEMNVSTLELGDSALYLCASSQNQGATGELFFGEGSRLTVL.